The present entry profiles one T cell receptor beta chain with its context. TCRdb reprocessed the 5' RACE reads via MiXCR and lists one record per CDR3 protein. The repertoire holds under 450,000 distinct CDR3 sequences, with more than 20% as singletons. This specimen comes from a study of T-cell memory formation after mild COVID-19. The CDR3 extends over 12 amino acids. V lost 1 base and J lost 3, with 4 bases in between. Germline V lookup: CDR1 DFQATT, CDR2 SNEGSKA (reference sequence). Sequencing was performed on PBMCs or a T cell subset sorted from them (not recorded which). The V gene is TRBV20-1, the J gene TRBJ1-5; no reliable D call. The sequence was collected from an adult woman who had mild COVID-19 (a few samples of this study predate the infection). Cell type and time point are not known. As DNA, the CDR3 is TGCAGTGCTAGAGTGGACAATCAGCCCCAGCATTTT. Protein product: CSARVDNQPQHF.